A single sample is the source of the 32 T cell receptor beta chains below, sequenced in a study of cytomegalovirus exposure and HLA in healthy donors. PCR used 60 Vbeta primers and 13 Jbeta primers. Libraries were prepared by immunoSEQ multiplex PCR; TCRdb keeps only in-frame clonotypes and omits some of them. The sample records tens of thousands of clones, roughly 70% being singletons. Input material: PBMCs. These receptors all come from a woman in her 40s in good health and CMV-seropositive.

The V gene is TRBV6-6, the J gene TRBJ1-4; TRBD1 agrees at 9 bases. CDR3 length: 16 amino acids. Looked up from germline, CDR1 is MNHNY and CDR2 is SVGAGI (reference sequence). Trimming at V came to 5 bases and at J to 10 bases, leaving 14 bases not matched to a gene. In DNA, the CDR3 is TGTGCCAGCAGTCCTACTATTGGTGACAGGGGGGGAAAACTGTTTTTT. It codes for CASSPTIGDRGGKLFF.

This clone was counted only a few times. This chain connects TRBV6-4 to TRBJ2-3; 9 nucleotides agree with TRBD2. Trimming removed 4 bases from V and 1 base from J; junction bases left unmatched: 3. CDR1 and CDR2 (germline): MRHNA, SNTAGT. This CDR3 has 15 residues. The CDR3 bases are TGTGCCAGCAGTGGAGCGGGGGGAGGCACAGATACGCAGTATTTT. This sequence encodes CASSGAGGGTDTQYF.

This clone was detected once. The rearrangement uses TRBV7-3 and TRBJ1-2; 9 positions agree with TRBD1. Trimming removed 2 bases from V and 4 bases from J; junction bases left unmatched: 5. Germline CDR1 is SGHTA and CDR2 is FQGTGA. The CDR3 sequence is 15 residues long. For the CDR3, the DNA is TGTGCCAGCAGCTTAGAGCCGACAGGGGGCTATGGCTACACCTTC. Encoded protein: CASSLEPTGGYGYTF.

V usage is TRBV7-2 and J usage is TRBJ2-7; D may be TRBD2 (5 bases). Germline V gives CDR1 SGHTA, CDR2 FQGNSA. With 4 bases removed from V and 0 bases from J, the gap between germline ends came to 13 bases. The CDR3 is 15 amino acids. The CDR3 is CASSSASGSSYEQYF. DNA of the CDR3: TGTGCCAGCAGCTCAGCTAGTGGGAGCTCCTACGAGCAGTACTTC.

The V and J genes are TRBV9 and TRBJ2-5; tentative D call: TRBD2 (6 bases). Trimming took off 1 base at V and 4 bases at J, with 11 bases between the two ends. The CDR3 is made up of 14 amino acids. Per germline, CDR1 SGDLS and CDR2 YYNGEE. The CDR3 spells CASSVRGVGETQYF. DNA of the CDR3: TGTGCCAGCAGCGTACGCGGGGTGGGAGAGACCCAGTACTTC.

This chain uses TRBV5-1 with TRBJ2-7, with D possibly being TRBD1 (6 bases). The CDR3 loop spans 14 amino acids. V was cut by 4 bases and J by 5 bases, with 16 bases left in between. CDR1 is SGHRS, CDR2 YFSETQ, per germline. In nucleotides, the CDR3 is TGCGCCAGCAGCGAACAGGGTCTTCATAACGAGCAGTACTTC. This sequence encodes CASSEQGLHNEQYF.

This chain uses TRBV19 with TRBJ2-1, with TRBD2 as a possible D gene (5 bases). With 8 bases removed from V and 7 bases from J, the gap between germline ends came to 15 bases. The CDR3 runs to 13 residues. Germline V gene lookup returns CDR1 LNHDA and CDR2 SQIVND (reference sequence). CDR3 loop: CASEAGLENEQFF. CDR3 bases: TGTGCCAGTGAGGCGGGTTTAGAAAATGAGCAGTTCTTC.

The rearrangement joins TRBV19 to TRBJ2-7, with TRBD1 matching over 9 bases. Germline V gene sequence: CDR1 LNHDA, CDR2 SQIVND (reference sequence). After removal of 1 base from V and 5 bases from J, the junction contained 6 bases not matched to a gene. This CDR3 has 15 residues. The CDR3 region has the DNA TGTGCCAGTAGTATAGCGGGACAGGGATTGGACGAGCAGTACTTC. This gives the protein CASSIAGQGLDEQYF.

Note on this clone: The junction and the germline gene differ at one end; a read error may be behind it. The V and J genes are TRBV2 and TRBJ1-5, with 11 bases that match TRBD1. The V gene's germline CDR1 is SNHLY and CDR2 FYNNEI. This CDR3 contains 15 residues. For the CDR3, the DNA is TGTGCCAGCAGGGAAGGACAGGGGGCCGTGCAGCCCCAGCATTTT. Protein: CASREGQGAVQPQHF.

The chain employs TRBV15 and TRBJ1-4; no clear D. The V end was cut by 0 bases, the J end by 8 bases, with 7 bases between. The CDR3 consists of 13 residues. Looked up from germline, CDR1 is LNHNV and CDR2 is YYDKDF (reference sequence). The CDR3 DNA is TGTGCCACCAGCAGAGATAGGCGGGAAAAACTGTTTTTT. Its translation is CATSRDRREKLFF.

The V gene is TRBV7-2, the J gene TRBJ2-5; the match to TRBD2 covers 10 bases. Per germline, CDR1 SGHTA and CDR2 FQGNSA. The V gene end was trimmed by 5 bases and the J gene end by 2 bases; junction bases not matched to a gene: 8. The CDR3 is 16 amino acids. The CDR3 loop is CASSVQAGGLQETQYF. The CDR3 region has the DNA TGTGCCAGCAGCGTTCAAGCGGGGGGGCTGCAAGAGACCCAGTACTTC.

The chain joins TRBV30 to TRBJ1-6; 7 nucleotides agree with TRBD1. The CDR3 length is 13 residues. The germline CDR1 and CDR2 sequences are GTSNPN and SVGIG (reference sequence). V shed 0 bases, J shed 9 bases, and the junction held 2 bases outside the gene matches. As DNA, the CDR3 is TGTGCCTGGAGTGTGGAGGGGGCTTCACCCCTCCACTTT. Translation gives CAWSVEGASPLHF.

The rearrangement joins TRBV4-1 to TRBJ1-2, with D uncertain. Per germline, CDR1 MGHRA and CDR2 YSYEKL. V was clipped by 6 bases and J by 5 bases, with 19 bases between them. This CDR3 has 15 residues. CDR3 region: CASSAIGLGGYGYTF. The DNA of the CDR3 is TGCGCCAGCAGTGCCATCGGCCTCGGCGGATATGGCTACACCTTC.

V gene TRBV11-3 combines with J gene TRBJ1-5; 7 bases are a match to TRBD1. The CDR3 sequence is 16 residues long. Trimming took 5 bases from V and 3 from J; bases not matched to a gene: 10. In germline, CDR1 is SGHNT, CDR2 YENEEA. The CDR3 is CASSLGTATANQPQHF. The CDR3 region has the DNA TGTGCCAGCAGCCTAGGGACAGCCACTGCCAATCAGCCCCAGCATTTT. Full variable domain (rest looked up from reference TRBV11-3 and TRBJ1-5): EAGVVQSPRYKIIEKKQPVAFWCNPISGHNTLYWYLQNLGQGPELLIRYENEEAVDDSQLPKDRFSAERLKGVDSTLKIQPAELGDSAVYLCASSLGTATANQPQHFGDGTRLSIL.

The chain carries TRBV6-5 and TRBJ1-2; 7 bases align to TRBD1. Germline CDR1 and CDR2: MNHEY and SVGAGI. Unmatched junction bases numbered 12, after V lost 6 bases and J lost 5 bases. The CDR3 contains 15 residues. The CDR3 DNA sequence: TGTGCCAGCAGCGACGGCGCGACAGGGCTTTATGGCTACACCTTC. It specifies CASSDGATGLYGYTF.

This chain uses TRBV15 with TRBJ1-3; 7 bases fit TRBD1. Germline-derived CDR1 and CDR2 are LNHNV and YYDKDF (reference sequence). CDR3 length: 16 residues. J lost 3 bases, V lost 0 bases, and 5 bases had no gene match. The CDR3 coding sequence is TGTGCCACCAGCAGAGATCAAGACAGGGTTGGAAACACCATATATTTT. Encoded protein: CATSRDQDRVGNTIYF. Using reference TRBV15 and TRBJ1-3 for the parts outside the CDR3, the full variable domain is DAMVIQNPRYQVTQFGKPVTLSCSQTLNHNVMYWYQQKSSQAPKLLFHYYDKDFNNEADTPDNFQSRRPNTSFCFLDIRSPGLGDTAMYLCATSRDQDRVGNTIYFGEGSWLTVV.

The CDR3 sequence is CASSEASTAYGYTF. CDR3 DNA: TGTGCCAGCAGTGAAGCTTCGACAGCGTATGGCTACACCTTC. The chain couples TRBV6-1 to TRBJ1-2, with a weak D call TRBD1 (5 bases). Trimming removed 0 bases at V and 5 bases at J, with 10 bases between. Germline lookup yields CDR1 MNHNS and CDR2 SASEGT. There are 14 residues in the CDR3.

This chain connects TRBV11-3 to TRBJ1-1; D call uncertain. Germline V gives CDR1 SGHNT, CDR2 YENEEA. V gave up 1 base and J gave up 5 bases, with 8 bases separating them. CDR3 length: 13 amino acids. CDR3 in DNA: TGTGCCAGCAGCTTAGGGACTAAAACTGAAGCTTTCTTT. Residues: CASSLGTKTEAFF.

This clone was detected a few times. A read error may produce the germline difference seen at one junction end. In nucleotides, the CDR3 is TGTGCCAGCAGCTTAGATCCACAGATAGGTGGCTACCCCTTC. Amino acids: CASSLDPQIGGYPF. The chain links TRBV7-2 to TRBJ1-2; D remains ambiguous. The CDR3 consists of 14 residues. Per the germline V gene, CDR1 is SGHTA and CDR2 is FQGNSA.

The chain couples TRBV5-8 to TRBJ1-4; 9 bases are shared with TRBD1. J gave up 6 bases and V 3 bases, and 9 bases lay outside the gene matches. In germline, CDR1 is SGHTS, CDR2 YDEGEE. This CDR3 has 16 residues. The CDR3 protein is CASSSGQGIRDEKLFF. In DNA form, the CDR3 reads TGTGCCAGCAGCTCGGGACAGGGCATTAGGGATGAAAAACTGTTTTTT.

CDR3 bases: TGTGCCAGCTCGTCGGGGGGGTTCTCTGAAGCTTTCTTT. It codes for CASSSGGFSEAFF. This chain uses TRBV18 with TRBJ1-1; possibly TRBD1 for D (5 bases). CDR1 and CDR2 (germline): KGHSH, LQKENI. Deletions cut 6 bases from V and 6 bases from J, with 14 bases between. This CDR3 region has 13 residues.

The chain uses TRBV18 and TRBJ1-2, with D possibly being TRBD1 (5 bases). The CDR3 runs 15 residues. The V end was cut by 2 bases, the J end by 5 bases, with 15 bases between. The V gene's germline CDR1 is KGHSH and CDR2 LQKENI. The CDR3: CASSPRQGPPYGYTF. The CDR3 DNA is TGTGCCAGCTCACCAAGGCAGGGCCCTCCATATGGCTACACCTTC.

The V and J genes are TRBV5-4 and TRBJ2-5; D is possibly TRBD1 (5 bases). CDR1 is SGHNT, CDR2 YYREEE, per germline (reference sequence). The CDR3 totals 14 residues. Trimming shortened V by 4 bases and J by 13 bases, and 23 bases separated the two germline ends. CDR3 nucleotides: TGTGCCAGCAGCCCGCCAAATCCCGACAGCTACCTGTACTTC. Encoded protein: CASSPPNPDSYLYF.

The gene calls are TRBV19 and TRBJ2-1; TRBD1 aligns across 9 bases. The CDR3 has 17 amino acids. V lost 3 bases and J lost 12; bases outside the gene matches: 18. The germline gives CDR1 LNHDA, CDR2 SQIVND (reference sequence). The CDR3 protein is CASSIRVTGGAVSAQFF. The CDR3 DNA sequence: TGTGCCAGTAGTATTCGGGTCACAGGGGGCGCAGTATCGGCGCAGTTCTTC.

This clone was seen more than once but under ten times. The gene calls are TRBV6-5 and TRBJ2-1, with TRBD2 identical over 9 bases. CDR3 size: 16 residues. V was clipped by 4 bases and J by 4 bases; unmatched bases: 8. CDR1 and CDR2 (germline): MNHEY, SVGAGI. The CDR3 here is CASSSGTSLIYNEQFF. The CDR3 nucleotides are TGTGCCAGCAGTTCCGGGACTAGCCTTATTTACAATGAGCAGTTCTTC.

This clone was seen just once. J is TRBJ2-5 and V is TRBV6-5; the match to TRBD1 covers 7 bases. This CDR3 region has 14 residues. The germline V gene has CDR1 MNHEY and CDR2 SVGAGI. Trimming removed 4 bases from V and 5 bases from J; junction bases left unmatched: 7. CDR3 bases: TGTGCCAGCAGTTTCCGGACAGGCGGGGAGACCCAGTACTTC. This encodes CASSFRTGGETQYF.

In DNA form, the CDR3 reads TGTGCCAGCAGCGGAGGGTGGTCCCGAGAGACCCAGTACTTC. The encoded protein is CASSGGWSRETQYF. The chain carries TRBV7-8 and TRBJ2-5; tentatively, D is TRBD2 (6 bases). The length of the CDR3 is 14 residues. The germline V gene encodes CDR1 SGHVS and CDR2 FQNEAQ. The V end lost 5 bases, the J end lost 4 bases, and 14 bases lay between the germline ends.

The CDR3 DNA follows: TGTGCCAGCAGTGTAAGACAGGGAGAGCAGTTCTTC. Protein product: CASSVRQGEQFF. V gene TRBV2 combines with J gene TRBJ2-1, with 7 bases fitting TRBD1. The V gene's germline CDR1 is SNHLY and CDR2 FYNNEI. The J segment lost 10 bases and the V segment lost 4 bases, leaving 4 bases of the junction unmatched. The CDR3 totals 12 residues.

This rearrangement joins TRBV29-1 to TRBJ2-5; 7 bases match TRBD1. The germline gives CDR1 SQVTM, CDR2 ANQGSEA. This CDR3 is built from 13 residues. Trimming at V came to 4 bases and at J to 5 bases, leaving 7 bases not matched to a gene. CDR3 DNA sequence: TGCAGCGTTGCCGACAGGGTCGGGGAGACCCAGTACTTC. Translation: CSVADRVGETQYF. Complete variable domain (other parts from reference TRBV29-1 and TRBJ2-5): SAVISQKPSRDICQRGTSLTIQCQVDSQVTMMFWYRQQPGQSLTLIATANQGSEATYESGFVIDKFPISRPNLTFSTLTVSNMSPEDSSIYLCSVADRVGETQYFGPGTRLLVL.

The CDR3 is CASSPFSPSSGEQYF. For the CDR3, the DNA is TGTGCCAGCAGCCCTTTTTCCCCTAGCTCGGGGGAGCAGTACTTC. The gene calls are TRBV9 and TRBJ2-7, with D perhaps matching TRBD2 (5 bases). Germline CDR1 reads SGDLS; CDR2 reads YYNGEE. V was cut by 4 bases and J by 7 bases, with 21 bases left in between. The CDR3 has 15 amino acids.

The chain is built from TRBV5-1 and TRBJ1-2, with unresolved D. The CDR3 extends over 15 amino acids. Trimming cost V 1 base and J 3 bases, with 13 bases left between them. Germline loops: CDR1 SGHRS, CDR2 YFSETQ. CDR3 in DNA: TGCGCCAGCAGCTTGAGGACCGGGAGGTACTATGGCTACACCTTC. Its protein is CASSLRTGRYYGYTF.

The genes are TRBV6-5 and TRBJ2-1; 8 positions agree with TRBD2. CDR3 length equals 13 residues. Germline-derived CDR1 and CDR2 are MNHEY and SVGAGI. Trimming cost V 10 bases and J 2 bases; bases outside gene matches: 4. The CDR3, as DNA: TGTGCCACCTATAGCGGGGCCTACAATGAGCAGTTCTTC. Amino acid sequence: CATYSGAYNEQFF.